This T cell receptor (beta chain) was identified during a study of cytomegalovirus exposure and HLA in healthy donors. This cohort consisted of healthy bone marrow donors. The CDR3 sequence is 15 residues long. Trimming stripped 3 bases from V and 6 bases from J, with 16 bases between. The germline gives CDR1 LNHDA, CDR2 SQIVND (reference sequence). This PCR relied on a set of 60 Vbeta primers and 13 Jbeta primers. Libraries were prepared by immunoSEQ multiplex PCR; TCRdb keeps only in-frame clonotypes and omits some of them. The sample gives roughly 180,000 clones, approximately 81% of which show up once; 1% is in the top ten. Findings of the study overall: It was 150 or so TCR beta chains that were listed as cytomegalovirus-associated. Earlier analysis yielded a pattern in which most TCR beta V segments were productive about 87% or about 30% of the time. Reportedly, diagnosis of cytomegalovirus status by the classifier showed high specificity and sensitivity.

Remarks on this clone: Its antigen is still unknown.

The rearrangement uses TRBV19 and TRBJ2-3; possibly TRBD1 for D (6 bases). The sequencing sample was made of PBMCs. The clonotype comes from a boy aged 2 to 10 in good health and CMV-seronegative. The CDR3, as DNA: TGTGCCAGTAGTATTCGGCAGGGGAGTAGCGATACGCAGTATTTT. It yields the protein CASSIRQGSSDTQYF.